These 31 T cell receptor beta chains share one sample of origin, sequenced in a study of blood T cell repertoires in COVID-19. Sequenced by immunoSEQ multiplex PCR; TCRdb stores in-frame clones only, minus some. The sample records 300,000 to 500,000 clones, approximately 87% being singletons. The specimen sequenced was PBMCs or T cells enriched from blood (not recorded which). The receptors shown here come from a woman aged 25 to 39 with acute COVID-19.

This rearrangement joins TRBV18 to TRBJ2-3, with 8 bases identical to TRBD2. The V gene's germline CDR1 is KGHSH and CDR2 LQKENI. This CDR3 region has 15 residues. V gave up 3 bases and J gave up 4 bases; unmatched junction bases: 6. The chain's CDR3 is CASSPGGATPDTQYF. CDR3 sequence (DNA): TGTGCCAGCTCACCCGGGGGGGCCACCCCAGATACGCAGTATTTT.

This clone was seen more than once but under ten times. The V and J genes are TRBV3-1 (or the pseudogene TRBV3-2) and TRBJ2-1, with TRBD1 matching over 8 bases. V gave up 0 bases and J gave up 8 bases; unmatched junction bases: 9. Per germline, CDR1 LGHDT and CDR2 YNNKEL (reference sequence). The CDR3 spans 16 residues. As DNA, the CDR3 is TGTGCCAGCAGCCAAGATGGTCTGCAGGGGGCCGATGAGCAGTTCTTC. Protein sequence: CASSQDGLQGADEQFF.

V gene TRBV7-9 combines with J gene TRBJ1-4, with a weak D call TRBD1 (5 bases). Trimming took off 1 base at V and 2 bases at J, with 11 bases between the two ends. Germline V CDR1 and CDR2: SEHNR, FQNEAQ (reference sequence). The CDR3 loop spans 16 amino acids. The CDR3 sequence is CASSLEGRATNEKLFF. Written as DNA, the CDR3 is TGTGCCAGCAGCTTAGAGGGCAGGGCGACTAATGAAAAACTGTTTTTT.

The J gene is TRBJ2-7, the V gene TRBV28, with D perhaps matching TRBD2 (5 bases). The CDR3 contains 14 residues. The germline V and J ends were trimmed by 5 bases and 3 bases, with 14 bases remaining between them. CDR1 is MDHEN, CDR2 SYDVKM, per germline. CDR3 in DNA: TGTGCCAGCAGTCCCGGGATGAGCAGCTACGAGCAGTACTTC. It translates to CASSPGMSSYEQYF.

The chain joins TRBV18 to TRBJ1-2; TRBD1 aligns across 12 bases. Germline CDR1 KGHSH, CDR2 LQKENI. The CDR3 is 17 residues long. V lost 0 bases and J lost 6; bases outside the gene matches: 8. In DNA form, the CDR3 reads TGTGCCAGCTCACCACCGATCCTTGGGACAGGGGGCCATGGCTACACCTTC. Amino acids: CASSPPILGTGGHGYTF. Looking up the rest from reference TRBV18 and TRBJ1-2 gives the full variable domain: NAGVMQNPRHLVRRRGQEARLRCSPMKGHSHVYWYRQLPEEGLKFMVYLQKENIIDESGMPKERFSAEFPKEGPSILRIQQVVRGDSAAYFCASSPPILGTGGHGYTFGSGTRLTVV.

V is TRBV19 and J is TRBJ1-5; 8 bases map to TRBD1. The germline gives CDR1 LNHDA, CDR2 SQIVND (reference sequence). Trimming removed 2 bases from V and 0 bases from J; junction bases left unmatched: 9. This CDR3 has 18 residues. The CDR3, as DNA: TGTGCCAGTAGTATACCGCCTAAGGACAGGGATAGCAATCAGCCCCAGCATTTT. Translated: CASSIPPKDRDSNQPQHF.

The V and J genes are TRBV15 and TRBJ2-3; 16 bases map to TRBD2. The J segment lost 4 bases and the V segment lost 5 bases, leaving 12 bases of the junction unmatched. This CDR3 is built from 19 residues. Germline V lookup: CDR1 LNHNV, CDR2 YYDKDF (reference sequence). DNA for the CDR3: TGTGCCACCAGCTACGGGACTAGCGGGGGGGCCGGACTTTCAGATACGCAGTATTTT. This translates into CATSYGTSGGAGLSDTQYF.

J is TRBJ1-4 and V is TRBV5-1; 8 bases are shared with TRBD1. Germline trimming cut 1 base from V and 6 bases from J; bases unmatched to any gene: 5. CDR3 length: 15 residues. Germline-derived CDR1 and CDR2 are SGHRS and YFSETQ. The CDR3 spells CASSLTGGADEKLFF. The CDR3 nucleotides read TGCGCCAGCAGCTTGACAGGGGGAGCAGATGAAAAACTGTTTTTT. Using reference TRBV5-1 and TRBJ1-4 for the parts outside the CDR3, the full variable domain is KAGVTQTPRYLIKTRGQQVTLSCSPISGHRSVSWYQQTPGQGLQFLFEYFSETQRNKGNFPGRFSGRQFSNSRSEMNVSTLELGDSALYLCASSLTGGADEKLFFGSGTQLSVL.

V usage is TRBV6-6 and J usage is TRBJ1-1; 7 bases are shared with TRBD1. The length of the CDR3 is 16 residues. From germline, CDR1 is MNHNY and CDR2 SVGAGI (reference sequence). V was clipped by 2 bases and J by 6 bases; unmatched bases: 12. CDR3: CASSYRYPGGSPEAFF. The CDR3 DNA sequence: TGTGCCAGCAGTTACCGATATCCAGGGGGGTCCCCTGAAGCTTTCTTT.

This clone was counted a single time. The chain has TRBV18 and TRBJ2-3; D not certain. Germline assignment: CDR1 KGHSH and CDR2 LQKENI. The V end was cut by 4 bases, the J end by 6 bases, with 8 bases between. CDR3 length: 12 amino acids. In DNA, the CDR3 is TGTGCCAGCTCACGAGGATCGGATACGCAGTATTTT. This gives the protein CASSRGSDTQYF.

This clone appeared a single time. The chain carries TRBV3-1 (or the pseudogene TRBV3-2) and TRBJ2-7, with a tentative D call TRBD1 (5 bases). V was cut by 0 bases and J by 0 bases, with 9 bases left in between. The germline V gene has CDR1 LGHDT and CDR2 YNNKEL (reference sequence). The CDR3 spans 15 residues. For the CDR3, the DNA is TGTGCCAGCAGCCAAGAGGGGCGAACCTCCTACGAGCAGTACTTC. Its translation is CASSQEGRTSYEQYF.

The V call is TRBV3-1 (or the pseudogene TRBV3-2), the J call TRBJ2-7, with 8 bases identical to TRBD2. Germline CDR1 is LGHDT and CDR2 is YNNKEL (reference sequence). V trimming: 1 base; J trimming: 2 bases; junction bases outside the gene matches: 1. CDR3 length equals 14 residues. The DNA for the CDR3 is TGTGCCAGCAGCCAAGGCGGGGGGCCCTACGAGCAGTACTTC. It encodes CASSQGGGPYEQYF.

The genes are TRBV29-1 and TRBJ2-5; TRBD2 might be the D (5 bases). CDR3 length: 16 residues. Trimming pared 5 bases from V and 2 bases from J, leaving 21 bases between. Germline assignment: CDR1 SQVTM and CDR2 ANQGSEA. The CDR3 spells CSVWGYGRANQETQYF. Here the CDR3 DNA reads TGCAGCGTTTGGGGTTATGGGCGGGCAAATCAAGAGACCCAGTACTTC.

V usage is TRBV5-1 and J usage is TRBJ2-1; D not certain. The germline V and J ends were trimmed by 2 bases and 6 bases, with 9 bases remaining between them. Germline lookup yields CDR1 SGHRS and CDR2 YFSETQ. The length of the CDR3 is 13 residues. The CDR3 spells CASSLALSNEQFF. The DNA for the CDR3 is TGCGCCAGCAGCTTAGCCCTTAGCAATGAGCAGTTCTTC.

A remark on this clone: This CDR3 is also generated by other DNA sequences in the sample. This chain joins TRBV6-5 and TRBJ1-1; D gene uncertain. Germline V gene data show CDR1 as MNHEY and CDR2 as SVGAGI. The CDR3 sequence is 14 residues long. Trimming took 0 bases from V and 2 from J, leaving 7 bases between them. This CDR3 reads CASSYSRQNTEAFF. For the CDR3, the DNA is TGTGCCAGCAGTTACTCGAGGCAAAACACTGAAGCTTTCTTT.

This clone showed up just a few times. This rearrangement joins TRBV3-1 (or the pseudogene TRBV3-2) to TRBJ2-3, with unresolved D. Between the trimmed V and J ends, which lost 1 base and 6 bases, there was a span of 8 bases. The CDR3 length is 13 residues. From germline, CDR1 is LGHDT and CDR2 YNNKEL (reference sequence). As DNA, the CDR3 is TGTGCCAGCAGCCAAGGGTTAGCTGATACGCAGTATTTT. Protein: CASSQGLADTQYF.

The rearrangement uses TRBV9 and TRBJ1-2; tentatively, D is TRBD1 (6 bases). V lost 4 bases, J lost 4 bases, and 17 bases lay in between. The CDR3 has 15 amino acids. Germline V gives CDR1 SGDLS, CDR2 YYNGEE. The DNA for the CDR3 is TGTGCCAGCAGCCTTGGGGGGGGCGGAAGCTATGGCTACACCTTC. This translates into CASSLGGGGSYGYTF. The full variable domain, with the rest looked up from reference TRBV9 and TRBJ1-2, is DSGVTQTPKHLITATGQRVTLRCSPRSGDLSVYWYQQSLDQGLQFLIQYYNGEERAKGNILERFSAQQFPDLHSELNLSSLELGDSALYFCASSLGGGGSYGYTFGSGTRLTVV.

The chain couples TRBV10-3 to TRBJ2-5, with 11 positions matching TRBD2. J gave up 4 bases and V 6 bases, and 10 bases lay outside the gene matches. Germline V gives CDR1 ENHRY, CDR2 SYGVKD. There are 16 residues in the CDR3. The CDR3 loop is CAIRGIAGGPGETQYF. CDR3 sequence (DNA): TGTGCCATCAGAGGAATAGCGGGGGGGCCGGGAGAGACCCAGTACTTC.

This clone was counted once. The V and J genes are TRBV6-1 and TRBJ1-4, with a weak D call TRBD1 (5 bases). V gave up 4 bases and J gave up 4 bases, with 7 bases separating them. This CDR3 has 13 amino acids. The germline V gene encodes CDR1 MNHNS and CDR2 SASEGT. For the CDR3, the DNA is TGTGCCAGCAGTGTGACAGTTAATGAAAAACTGTTTTTT. Translating gives CASSVTVNEKLFF.

The chain is built from TRBV2 and TRBJ2-1; 10 bases are a match to TRBD2. The germline V gene encodes CDR1 SNHLY and CDR2 FYNNEI. J gave up 6 bases and V 6 bases, and 8 bases lay outside the gene matches. The CDR3 has 15 amino acids. CDR3 nucleotide sequence: TGTGCCAGCAGACCAACTAGCGGGGCCGTCAATGAGCAGTTCTTC. It yields the protein CASRPTSGAVNEQFF.

This chain uses TRBV6-5 with TRBJ2-7, with 8 nucleotides matching TRBD1. Per the germline V gene, CDR1 is MNHEY and CDR2 is SVGAGI. After removal of 5 bases from V and 3 bases from J, the junction contained 9 bases not matched to a gene. This CDR3 region has 15 residues. The CDR3 spells CASSPGQGNHYEQYF. The CDR3 DNA reads as TGTGCCAGCAGTCCAGGACAGGGCAATCACTACGAGCAGTACTTC.

This chain links TRBV4-3 with TRBJ2-2, with D tentatively TRBD1 (5 bases). The CDR3 spans 14 residues. CDR1 and CDR2 (germline): LGHNA, YSLEER. The V gene lost 3 bases and the J gene lost 7 bases, with 12 bases spanning the gap. The CDR3 DNA follows: TGCGCCAGCAGCCAGCAAGGGGCCGGCGGGGAGCTGTTTTTT. This sequence encodes CASSQQGAGGELFF.

The chain carries TRBV6-2 or TRBV6-3 and TRBJ2-3; TRBD1 agrees at 7 bases. This CDR3 region has 16 residues. V was clipped by 5 bases and J by 0 bases; unmatched bases: 8. Germline CDR1 is MNHEY and CDR2 is SVGEGT. In DNA form, the CDR3 reads TGTGCCAGCAGTCGACGACAGGGTCGGAGCACAGATACGCAGTATTTT. Translating it yields CASSRRQGRSTDTQYF.

This clone was counted once. J is TRBJ2-5 and V is TRBV9; a possible D gene is TRBD1 (6 bases). This CDR3 has 15 residues. V lost 2 bases, J lost 1 base, and 12 bases lay in between. Germline values: CDR1 SGDLS, CDR2 YYNGEE. CDR3 loop: CASSVTGTPQETQYF. For the CDR3, the DNA is TGTGCCAGCAGCGTGACCGGGACACCCCAAGAGACCCAGTACTTC.

The chain couples TRBV9 to TRBJ2-7; 8 bases fit TRBD1. The V gene end was trimmed by 0 bases and the J gene end by 3 bases; junction bases not matched to a gene: 8. The CDR3 is 16 residues long. Germline lookup yields CDR1 SGDLS and CDR2 YYNGEE. As DNA, the CDR3 is TGTGCCAGCAGCGTAGGAACCGGGACAGGCGTCTACGAGCAGTACTTC. It translates to CASSVGTGTGVYEQYF.

The chain couples TRBV5-1 to TRBJ1-4, with 8 bases identical to TRBD1. From germline, CDR1 is SGHRS and CDR2 YFSETQ. With 5 bases clipped from V and 8 bases from J, the junction kept 8 bases outside the gene matches. CDR3 size: 14 residues. The CDR3: CASRPGTGGEKLFF. The CDR3 DNA follows: TGCGCCAGCAGGCCCGGGACAGGAGGGGAAAAACTGTTTTTT.

The gene calls are TRBV11-2 and TRBJ2-2, with 8 bases identical to TRBD2. Germline lookup yields CDR1 SGHAT and CDR2 FQNNGV. The length of the CDR3 is 16 residues. The V and J ends lost 2 bases and 1 base, in that order; junction bases with no gene match: 3. The DNA for the CDR3 is TGTGCCAGCAGCTTAAGCGGGGGCAAGAACACCGGGGAGCTGTTTTTT. Translated: CASSLSGGKNTGELFF.

This chain connects TRBV11-2 to TRBJ1-1, with D maybe TRBD1 (5 bases). The germline V gene encodes CDR1 SGHAT and CDR2 FQNNGV. This CDR3 has 15 residues. Trimming took 5 bases from V and 4 from J, leaving 17 bases between them. CDR3 in amino acids: CASSPWAGMGTEAFF. CDR3 coding DNA: TGTGCCAGCAGCCCCTGGGCAGGGATGGGCACTGAAGCTTTCTTT.

The chain joins TRBV11-2 to TRBJ1-5; 7 bases match TRBD1. The CDR3 length is 15 residues. The germline CDR1 and CDR2 sequences are SGHAT and FQNNGV. The junction had 4 bases not matched to a gene; V was cut back by 5 bases and J by 0 bases. The CDR3: CASSVQGNSNQPQHF. The DNA of the CDR3 is TGTGCCAGCAGCGTACAGGGGAATAGCAATCAGCCCCAGCATTTT.

This clone was detected only once. The rearrangement uses TRBV3-1 (or the pseudogene TRBV3-2) and TRBJ2-5, with 10 bases that match TRBD2. V lost 4 bases to trimming and J lost 3 bases; unmatched junction nucleotides: 8. Germline values: CDR1 LGHDT, CDR2 YNNKEL (reference sequence). The CDR3 spans 16 residues. This CDR3 reads CASSPTQAGGKETQYF. CDR3 bases: TGTGCCAGCAGCCCAACTCAAGCGGGGGGGAAAGAGACCCAGTACTTC.

This clone is a singleton in its sample. The V gene is TRBV18, the J gene TRBJ1-4; 8 positions match TRBD1. Germline CDR1 reads KGHSH; CDR2 reads LQKENI. This CDR3 spans 15 amino acids. The trim removed 3 bases at V and 7 bases at J, leaving 7 bases unmatched. CDR3 residues: CASSPTDRVGEKLFF. DNA for the CDR3: TGTGCCAGCTCACCCACGGACAGGGTTGGTGAAAAACTGTTTTTT. The entire variable domain, with the rest obtained from reference TRBV18 and TRBJ1-4, is as follows: NAGVMQNPRHLVRRRGQEARLRCSPMKGHSHVYWYRQLPEEGLKFMVYLQKENIIDESGMPKERFSAEFPKEGPSILRIQQVVRGDSAAYFCASSPTDRVGEKLFFGSGTQLSVL.